This TCR beta chain is drawn from a study of T cells in Graves' hyperthyroidism and ophthalmopathy. These patients, aged 18 to 65, had recently diagnosed hyperthyroidism lasting under 2 months. Looked up from germline, CDR1 is SGHRS and CDR2 is YFSETQ. The CDR3 is 16 residues long. V trimming: 3 bases; J trimming: 4 bases; junction bases outside the gene matches: 10. Whole-study results and caveats: Most clonotypes expanded in the thyroid (above 0.001) were also present in blood. In validation, the model predicted ophthalmopathy. These predictions came a median approximately 6.5 months before onset.

The TCR beta CDR3 regions underwent amplification using RNA transcripts as the source. HTBI primers were employed in a first-round RT-PCR of the TCR CDR3. One entry per CDR3 protein, called by TCRdb with MiXCR from the multiplex PCR reads. The profile covers fewer than 900,000 distinct CDR3 sequences, with around 20% appearing a single time and approximately 15% taken by the ten largest. This clonotype was counted many times. Its specificity is unknown. The chain combines TRBV5-1 with TRBJ2-3, with 8 nucleotides matching TRBD2. This clonotype was sampled from a woman between 50 and 59 years old with Graves' hyperthyroidism that later progressed to Graves' ophthalmopathy. The specimen was blood. The CDR3 sequence is CASSWSGGGLSDTQYF. CDR3 coding DNA: TGCGCCAGCAGCTGGAGTGGCGGGGGGCTATCAGATACGCAGTATTTT.